This T cell receptor (beta chain) appears in the sequencing data of a study of T cells after yellow fever vaccination. 5'RACE template switching added a universal primer site and UMIs to TCR cDNA. TCRdb independently ran MiXCR on the 5' RACE reads; one entry per CDR3 protein. Of 300,000 to 350,000 distinct CDR3 sequences in the sample, about 10% were seen once. The sequenced sample was CD4+ T cells sorted from PBMCs, obtained 45 days after the yellow fever booster vaccination. The receptor was derived from a man aged 18 to 29 who received the YFV17D yellow fever vaccine.

In nucleotides, the CDR3 is TGTGCCAGCAGCCAAGGAGAGGGGAGAGGAGAGACCCAGTACTTC. Amino acid sequence: CASSQGEGRGETQYF. The gene calls are TRBV3-1 and TRBJ2-5, with D perhaps given as TRBD1 or TRBD2 (5 bases each). Germline V CDR1 and CDR2: LGHDT, YNNKEL (reference sequence). V dropped 1 base and J dropped 4 bases, with 13 bases sitting between them. The CDR3 has 15 amino acids.